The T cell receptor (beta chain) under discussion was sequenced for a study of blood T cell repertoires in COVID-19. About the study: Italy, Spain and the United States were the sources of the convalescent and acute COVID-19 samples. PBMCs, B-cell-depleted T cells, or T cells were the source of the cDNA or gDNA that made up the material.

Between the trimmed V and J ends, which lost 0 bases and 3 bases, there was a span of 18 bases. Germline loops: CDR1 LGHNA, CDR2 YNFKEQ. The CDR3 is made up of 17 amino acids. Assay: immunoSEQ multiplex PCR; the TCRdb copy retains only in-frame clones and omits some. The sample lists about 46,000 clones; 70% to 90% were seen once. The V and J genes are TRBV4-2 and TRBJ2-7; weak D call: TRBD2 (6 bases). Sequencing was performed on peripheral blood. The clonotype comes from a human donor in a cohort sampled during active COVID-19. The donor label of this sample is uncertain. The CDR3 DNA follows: TGTGCCAGCAGCCAAGACTTACTAGCCGATCCATACTACGAGCAGTACTTC. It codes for CASSQDLLADPYYEQYF.